This TCR beta chain was obtained from a study of cytomegalovirus exposure and HLA in healthy donors. At the level of the study: Findings of an earlier analysis included more than 90 million unique TCR beta sequences from roughly 200 million T cells.

It was healthy bone marrow donors who served as donors. PCR used 60 Vbeta primers and 13 Jbeta primers. TCRdb's table, derived via immunoSEQ multiplex PCR, lists solely in-frame clones and lacks some. The repertoire holds around 130,000 clones, with 6.5% to 9.5% as singletons. Germline lookup yields CDR1 KGHSH and CDR2 LQKENI. Trimming left V 2 bases short and J 5 bases short, with 7 bases between. CDR3 size: 12 residues. This clone appeared a few times. The antigen is unknown. Overall study findings and caveats: V- and J-gene trimming of TCR beta was linked (in a later analysis) to a missense DCLRE1C variant.

Sequencing used PBMCs. This sequence joins TRBV18 and TRBJ2-7; tentative D call: TRBD2 (5 bases). The receptor was isolated from a man aged 35 to 55 in good health and CMV-seronegative. The CDR3 loop is CASSPGADEQYF. The CDR3 DNA reads TGTGCCAGCTCACCAGGAGCGGACGAGCAGTACTTC.